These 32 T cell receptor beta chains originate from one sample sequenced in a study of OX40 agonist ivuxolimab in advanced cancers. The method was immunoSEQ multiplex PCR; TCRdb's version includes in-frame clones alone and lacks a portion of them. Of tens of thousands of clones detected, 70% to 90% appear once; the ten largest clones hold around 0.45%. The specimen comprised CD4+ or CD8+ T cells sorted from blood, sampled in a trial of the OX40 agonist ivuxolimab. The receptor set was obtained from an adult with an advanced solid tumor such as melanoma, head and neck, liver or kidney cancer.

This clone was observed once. The CDR3 DNA follows: TGTGCCAGCAGAGAGTCGGGAGACATTCAGTACTTC. Translating gives CASRESGDIQYF. This sequence joins TRBV7-9 and TRBJ2-4; the D gene is possibly TRBD2 (6 bases). There are 12 residues in the CDR3. Germline V gene data show CDR1 as SEHNR and CDR2 as FQNEAQ (reference sequence). Deletions cut 6 bases from V and 8 bases from J, with 11 bases between.

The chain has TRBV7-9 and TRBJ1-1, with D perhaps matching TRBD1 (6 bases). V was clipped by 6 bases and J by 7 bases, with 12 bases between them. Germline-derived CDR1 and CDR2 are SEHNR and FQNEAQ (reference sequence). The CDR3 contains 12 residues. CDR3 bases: TGTGCCAGCAGTTCACAGGGAATTGAAGCTTTCTTT. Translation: CASSSQGIEAFF.

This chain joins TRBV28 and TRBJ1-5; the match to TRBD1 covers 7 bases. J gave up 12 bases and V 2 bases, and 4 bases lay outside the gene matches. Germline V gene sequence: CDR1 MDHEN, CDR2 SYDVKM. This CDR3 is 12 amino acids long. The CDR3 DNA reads TGTGCCAGCAGTTTAAGGGACAGAGACCAGCATTTT. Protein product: CASSLRDRDQHF. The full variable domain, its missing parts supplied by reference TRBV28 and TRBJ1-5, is DVKVTQSSRYLVKRTGEKVFLECVQDMDHENMFWYRQDPGLGLRLIYFSYDVKMKEKGDIPEGYSVSREKKERFSLILESASTNQTSMYLCASSLRDRDQHFGDGTRLSIL.

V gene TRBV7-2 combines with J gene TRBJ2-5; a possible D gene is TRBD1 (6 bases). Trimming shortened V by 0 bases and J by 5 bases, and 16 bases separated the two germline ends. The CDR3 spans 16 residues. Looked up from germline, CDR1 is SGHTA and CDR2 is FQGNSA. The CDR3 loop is CASSLARTGSGETQYF. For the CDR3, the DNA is TGTGCCAGCAGCTTAGCCCGAACAGGGAGTGGGGAGACCCAGTACTTC.

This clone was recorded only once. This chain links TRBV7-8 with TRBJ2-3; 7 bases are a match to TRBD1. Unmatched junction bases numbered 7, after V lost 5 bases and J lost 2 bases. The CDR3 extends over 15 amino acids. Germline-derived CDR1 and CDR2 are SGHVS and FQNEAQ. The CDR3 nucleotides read TGTGCCAGCAGCAAGCAGGGGGAAATCACAGATACGCAGTATTTT. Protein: CASSKQGEITDTQYF.

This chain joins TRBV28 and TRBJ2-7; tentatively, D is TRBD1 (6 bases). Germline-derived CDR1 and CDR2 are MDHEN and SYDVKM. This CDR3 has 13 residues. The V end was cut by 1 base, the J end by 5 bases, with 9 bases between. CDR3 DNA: TGTGCCAGCAGTTTATCGGGACACCACGAGCAGTACTTC. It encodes CASSLSGHHEQYF.

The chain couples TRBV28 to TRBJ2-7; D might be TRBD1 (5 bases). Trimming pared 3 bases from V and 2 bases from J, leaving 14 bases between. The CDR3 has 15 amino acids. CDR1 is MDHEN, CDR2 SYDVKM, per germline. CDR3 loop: CASSFRGNPTYEQYF. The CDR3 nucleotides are TGTGCCAGCAGTTTTAGGGGAAACCCGACCTACGAGCAGTACTTC.

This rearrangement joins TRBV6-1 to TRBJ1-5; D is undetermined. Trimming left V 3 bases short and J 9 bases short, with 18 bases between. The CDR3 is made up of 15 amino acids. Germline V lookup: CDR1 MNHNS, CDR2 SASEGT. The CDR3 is CASSDNLSRGSPQHF. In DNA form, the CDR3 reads TGTGCCAGCAGTGACAATCTGAGCCGGGGTTCGCCCCAGCATTTT.

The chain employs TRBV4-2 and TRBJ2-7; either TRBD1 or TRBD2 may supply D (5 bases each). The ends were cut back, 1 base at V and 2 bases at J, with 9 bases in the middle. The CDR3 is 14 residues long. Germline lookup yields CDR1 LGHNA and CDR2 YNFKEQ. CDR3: CASSQGEGPYEQYF. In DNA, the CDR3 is TGTGCCAGCAGCCAAGGAGAGGGGCCCTACGAGCAGTACTTC.

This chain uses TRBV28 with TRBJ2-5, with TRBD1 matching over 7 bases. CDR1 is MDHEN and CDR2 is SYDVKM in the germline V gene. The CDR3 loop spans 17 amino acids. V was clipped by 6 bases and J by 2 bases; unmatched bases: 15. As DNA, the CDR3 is TGTGCCAGCAGCGACACCCGGACAGGCCGGTGGCAAGAGACCCAGTACTTC. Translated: CASSDTRTGRWQETQYF.

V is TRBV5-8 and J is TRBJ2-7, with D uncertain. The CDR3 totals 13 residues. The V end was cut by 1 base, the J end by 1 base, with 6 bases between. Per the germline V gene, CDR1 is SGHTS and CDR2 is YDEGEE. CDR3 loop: CASSLPPSYEQYF. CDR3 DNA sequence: TGTGCCAGCAGCTTGCCTCCTTCCTACGAGCAGTACTTC.

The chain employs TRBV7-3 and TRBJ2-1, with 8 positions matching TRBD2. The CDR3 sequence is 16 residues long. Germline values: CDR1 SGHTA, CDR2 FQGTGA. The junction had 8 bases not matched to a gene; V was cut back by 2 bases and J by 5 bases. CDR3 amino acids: CASSLFASGLNNEQFF. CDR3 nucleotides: TGTGCCAGCAGCTTATTTGCTAGCGGGCTTAACAATGAGCAGTTCTTC.

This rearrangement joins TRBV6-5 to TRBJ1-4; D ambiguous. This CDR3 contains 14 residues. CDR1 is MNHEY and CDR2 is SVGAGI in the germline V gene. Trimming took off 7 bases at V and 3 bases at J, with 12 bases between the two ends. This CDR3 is CASKEGPSNEKLFF. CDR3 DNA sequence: TGTGCCAGCAAGGAAGGACCCTCTAATGAAAAACTGTTTTTT.

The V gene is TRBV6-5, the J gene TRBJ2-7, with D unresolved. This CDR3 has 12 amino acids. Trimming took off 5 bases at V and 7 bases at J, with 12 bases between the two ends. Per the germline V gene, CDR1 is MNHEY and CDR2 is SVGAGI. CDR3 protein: CASSPAPREQYF. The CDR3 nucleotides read TGTGCCAGCAGTCCGGCCCCTAGGGAGCAGTACTTC.

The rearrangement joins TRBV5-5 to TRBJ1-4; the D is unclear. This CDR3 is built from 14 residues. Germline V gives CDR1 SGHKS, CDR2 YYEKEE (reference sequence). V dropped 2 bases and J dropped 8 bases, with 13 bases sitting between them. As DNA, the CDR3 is TGTGCCAGCAGCTTTGCAAGCGAACAAGAAAAACTGTTTTTT. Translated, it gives CASSFASEQEKLFF.

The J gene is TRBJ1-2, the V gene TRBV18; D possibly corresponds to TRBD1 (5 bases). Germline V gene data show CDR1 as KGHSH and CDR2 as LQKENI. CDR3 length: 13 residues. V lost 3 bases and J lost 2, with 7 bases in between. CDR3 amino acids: CASSPDTNYGYTF. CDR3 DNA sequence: TGTGCCAGCTCACCGGACACCAACTATGGCTACACCTTC.

CDR3 DNA sequence: TGCGCCAGCAGCTTCACAGGGGGCCCGAGTCCTAACTATGGCTACACCTTC. Its translation is CASSFTGGPSPNYGYTF. The chain couples TRBV5-1 to TRBJ1-2; TRBD1 matches 9 bases. The germline CDR1 and CDR2 sequences are SGHRS and YFSETQ. This CDR3 has 17 residues. The V and J ends lost 2 bases and 0 bases, in that order; junction bases with no gene match: 8.

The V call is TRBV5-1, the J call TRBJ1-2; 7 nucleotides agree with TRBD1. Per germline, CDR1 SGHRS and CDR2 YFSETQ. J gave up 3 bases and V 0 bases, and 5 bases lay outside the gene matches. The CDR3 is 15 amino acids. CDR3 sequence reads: CASSLGQGVDYGYTF. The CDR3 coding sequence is TGCGCCAGCAGCTTGGGACAGGGCGTGGACTATGGCTACACCTTC.

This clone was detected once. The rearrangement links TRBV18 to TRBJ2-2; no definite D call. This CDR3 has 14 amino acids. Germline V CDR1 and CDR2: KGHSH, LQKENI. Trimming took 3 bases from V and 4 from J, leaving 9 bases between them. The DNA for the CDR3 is TGTGCCAGCTCACCTGGATTCGGCACCGGGGAGCTGTTTTTT. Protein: CASSPGFGTGELFF. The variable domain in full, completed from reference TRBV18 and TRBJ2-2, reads NAGVMQNPRHLVRRRGQEARLRCSPMKGHSHVYWYRQLPEEGLKFMVYLQKENIIDESGMPKERFSAEFPKEGPSILRIQQVVRGDSAAYFCASSPGFGTGELFFGEGSRLTVL.

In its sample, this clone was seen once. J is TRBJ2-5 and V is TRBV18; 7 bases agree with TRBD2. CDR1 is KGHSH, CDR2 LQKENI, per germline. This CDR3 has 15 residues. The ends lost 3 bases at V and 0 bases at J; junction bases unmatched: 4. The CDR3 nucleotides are TGTGCCAGCTCACCCCCGGGAGGCCACCAAGAGACCCAGTACTTC. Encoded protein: CASSPPGGHQETQYF. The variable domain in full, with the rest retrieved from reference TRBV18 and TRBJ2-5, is NAGVMQNPRHLVRRRGQEARLRCSPMKGHSHVYWYRQLPEEGLKFMVYLQKENIIDESGMPKERFSAEFPKEGPSILRIQQVVRGDSAAYFCASSPPGGHQETQYFGPGTRLLVL.

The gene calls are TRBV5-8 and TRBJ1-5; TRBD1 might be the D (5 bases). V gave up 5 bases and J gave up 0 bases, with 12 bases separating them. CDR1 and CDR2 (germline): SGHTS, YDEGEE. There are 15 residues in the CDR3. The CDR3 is CASRGEGPSNQPQHF. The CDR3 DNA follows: TGTGCCAGCAGGGGAGAGGGGCCTAGCAATCAGCCCCAGCATTTT.

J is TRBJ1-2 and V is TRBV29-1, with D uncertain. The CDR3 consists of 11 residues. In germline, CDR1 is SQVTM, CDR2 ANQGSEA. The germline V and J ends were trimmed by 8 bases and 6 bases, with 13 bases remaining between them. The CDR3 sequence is CSSVALDGYTF. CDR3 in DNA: TGCAGCTCCGTGGCTTTGGATGGCTACACCTTC.

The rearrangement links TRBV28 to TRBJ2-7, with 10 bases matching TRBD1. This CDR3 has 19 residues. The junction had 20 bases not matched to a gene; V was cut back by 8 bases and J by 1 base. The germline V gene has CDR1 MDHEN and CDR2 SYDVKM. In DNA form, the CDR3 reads TGTGCCAGCCGAACCGGGACAGGGGCTGGAATCCCCAAATCCTACGAGCAGTACTTC. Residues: CASRTGTGAGIPKSYEQYF.

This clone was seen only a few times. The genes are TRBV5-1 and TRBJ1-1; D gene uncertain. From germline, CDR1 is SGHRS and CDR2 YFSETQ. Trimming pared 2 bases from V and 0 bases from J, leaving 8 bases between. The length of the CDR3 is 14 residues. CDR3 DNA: TGCGCCAGCAGCTTAGTAGAGCTGAACACTGAAGCTTTCTTT. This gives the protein CASSLVELNTEAFF.

Written as DNA, the CDR3 is TGTGCTAGTGGTTTGGCGGGGTCCACAGATACGCAGTATTTT. This codes for CASGLAGSTDTQYF. The gene calls are TRBV12-5 and TRBJ2-3, with D tentatively TRBD2 (5 bases). Trimming took off 1 base at V and 2 bases at J, with 7 bases between the two ends. This CDR3 is built from 14 residues. Germline V gives CDR1 LGHNT, CDR2 FRNRAP.

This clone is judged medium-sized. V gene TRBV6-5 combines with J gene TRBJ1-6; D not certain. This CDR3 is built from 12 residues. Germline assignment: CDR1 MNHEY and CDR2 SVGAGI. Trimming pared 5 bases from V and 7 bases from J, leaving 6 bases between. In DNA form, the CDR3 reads TGTGCCAGCAGTCTTCGAAATTCACCCCTCCACTTT. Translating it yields CASSLRNSPLHF.

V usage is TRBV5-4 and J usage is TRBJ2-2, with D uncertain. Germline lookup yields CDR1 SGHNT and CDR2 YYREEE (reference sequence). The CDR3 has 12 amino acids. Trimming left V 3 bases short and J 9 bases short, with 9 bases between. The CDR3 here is CASSSIDRELFF. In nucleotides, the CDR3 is TGTGCCAGCAGCTCCATTGACCGGGAGCTGTTTTTT.

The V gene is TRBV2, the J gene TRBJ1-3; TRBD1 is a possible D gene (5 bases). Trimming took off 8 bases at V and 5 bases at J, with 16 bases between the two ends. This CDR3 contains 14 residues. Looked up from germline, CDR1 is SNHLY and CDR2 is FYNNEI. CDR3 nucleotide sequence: TGTGCCAGCGGGACTCCCGATTCCCGAAACACCATATATTTT. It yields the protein CASGTPDSRNTIYF.

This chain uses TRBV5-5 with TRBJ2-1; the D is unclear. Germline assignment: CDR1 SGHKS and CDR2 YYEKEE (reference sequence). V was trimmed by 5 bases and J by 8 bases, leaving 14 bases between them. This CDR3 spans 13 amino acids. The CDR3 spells CASRVLGGDEQFF. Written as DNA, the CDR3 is TGTGCCAGCAGGGTCCTCGGTGGTGATGAGCAGTTCTTC.

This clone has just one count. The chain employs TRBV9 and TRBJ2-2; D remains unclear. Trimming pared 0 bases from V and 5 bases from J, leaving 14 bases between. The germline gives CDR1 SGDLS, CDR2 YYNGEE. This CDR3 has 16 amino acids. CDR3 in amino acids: CASSVEAAIGTGELFF. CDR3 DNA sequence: TGTGCCAGCAGCGTAGAAGCCGCCATAGGGACCGGGGAGCTGTTTTTT.

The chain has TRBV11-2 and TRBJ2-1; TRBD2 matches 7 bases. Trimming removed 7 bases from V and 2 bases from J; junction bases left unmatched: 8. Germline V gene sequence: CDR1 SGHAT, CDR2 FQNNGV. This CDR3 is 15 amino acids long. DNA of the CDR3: TGTGCCAGCACCCTAAGCGGGGCCCCCTACAATGAGCAGTTCTTC. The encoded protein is CASTLSGAPYNEQFF.

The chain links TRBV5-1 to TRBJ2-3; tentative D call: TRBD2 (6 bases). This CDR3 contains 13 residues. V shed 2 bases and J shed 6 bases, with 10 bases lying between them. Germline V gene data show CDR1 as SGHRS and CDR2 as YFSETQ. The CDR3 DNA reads TGCGCCAGCAGCTTATCCCGGGAGGATACGCAGTATTTT. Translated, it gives CASSLSREDTQYF.